This T cell receptor beta chain was captured by sequencing in a study of shared clonotypes between healthy human individuals. Per sorted-subset replicate PCR, input was 200 to 250 ng DNA, representing about 29,000 T cell genomes. Sequencing was performed with immunoSEQ multiplex PCR; in TCRdb, only in-frame clones are kept and a portion is missing. The sample lists 1.6 million or so clones; roughly 96% were seen once. The CDR3 totals 13 residues. CDR1 is GTSNPN and CDR2 is SVGIG in the germline V gene (reference sequence). With 7 bases removed from V and 0 bases from J, the gap between germline ends came to 13 bases.

Source material: naive CD4+ T cells sorted from blood. As for subset: CD45RA+ positively selected. This TCR was recovered from a man aged 30 to 45 in good health. The rearrangement uses TRBV30 and TRBJ2-7; D is unresolved. The CDR3 bases are TGTGCCTCTAACAACCCGAACTCCTACGAGCAGTACTTC. Amino acid sequence: CASNNPNSYEQYF.